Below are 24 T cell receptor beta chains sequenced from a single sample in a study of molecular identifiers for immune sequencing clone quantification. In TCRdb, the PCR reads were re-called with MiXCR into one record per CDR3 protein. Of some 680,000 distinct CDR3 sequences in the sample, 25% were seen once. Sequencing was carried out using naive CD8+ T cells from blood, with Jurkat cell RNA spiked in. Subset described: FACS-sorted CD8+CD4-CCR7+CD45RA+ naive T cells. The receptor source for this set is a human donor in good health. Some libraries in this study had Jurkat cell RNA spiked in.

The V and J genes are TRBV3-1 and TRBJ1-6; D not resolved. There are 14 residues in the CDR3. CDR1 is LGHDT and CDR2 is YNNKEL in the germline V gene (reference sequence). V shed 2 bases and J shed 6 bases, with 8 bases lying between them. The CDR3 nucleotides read TGTGCCAGCAGCCAAAGGATTAGTAATTCACCCCTCCACTTT. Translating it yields CASSQRISNSPLHF.

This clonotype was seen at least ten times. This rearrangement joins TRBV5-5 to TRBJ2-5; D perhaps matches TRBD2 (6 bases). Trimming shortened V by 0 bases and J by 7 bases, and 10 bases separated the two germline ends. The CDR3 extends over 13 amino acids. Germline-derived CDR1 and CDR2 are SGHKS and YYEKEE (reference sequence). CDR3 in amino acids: CASSLVGEVTQYF. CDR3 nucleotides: TGTGCCAGCAGCTTGGTTGGGGAGGTGACCCAGTACTTC.

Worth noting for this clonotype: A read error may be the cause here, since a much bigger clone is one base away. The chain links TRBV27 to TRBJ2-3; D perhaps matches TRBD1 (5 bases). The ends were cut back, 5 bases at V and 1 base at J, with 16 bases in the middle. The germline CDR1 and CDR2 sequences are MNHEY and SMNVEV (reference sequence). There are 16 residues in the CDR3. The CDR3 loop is CASSLNPGPRTDTQYF. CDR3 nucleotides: TGTGCCAGCAGTCTTAATCCAGGGCCCCGCACAGATACGCAGTATTTT.

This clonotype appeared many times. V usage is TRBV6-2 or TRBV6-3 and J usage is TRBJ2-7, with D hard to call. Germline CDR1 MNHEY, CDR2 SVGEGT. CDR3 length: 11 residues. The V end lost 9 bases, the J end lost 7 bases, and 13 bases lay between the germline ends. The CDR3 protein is CASSVDLEQYF. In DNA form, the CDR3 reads TGTGCCAGTAGTGTGGATTTGGAGCAGTACTTC.

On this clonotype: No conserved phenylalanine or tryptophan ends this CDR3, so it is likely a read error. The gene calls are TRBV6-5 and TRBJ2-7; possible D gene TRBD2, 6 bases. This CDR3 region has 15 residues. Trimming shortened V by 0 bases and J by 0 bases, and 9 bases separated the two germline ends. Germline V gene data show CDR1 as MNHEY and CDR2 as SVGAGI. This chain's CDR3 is CASSYSVGSSYEQYL. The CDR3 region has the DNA TGTGCCAGCAGTTACTCTGTCGGGAGCTCCTACGAGCAGTACCTC.

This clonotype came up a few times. CDR3 sequence: CASSYGGTNTGELFF. In DNA form, the CDR3 reads TGTGCCAGCAGCTACGGGGGAACGAACACCGGGGAGCTGTTTTTT. The chain uses TRBV6-5 and TRBJ2-2, with a weak D call TRBD2 (6 bases). The germline V gene encodes CDR1 MNHEY and CDR2 SVGAGI. Trimming cost V 6 bases and J 0 bases, with 11 bases left between them. The CDR3 totals 15 residues.

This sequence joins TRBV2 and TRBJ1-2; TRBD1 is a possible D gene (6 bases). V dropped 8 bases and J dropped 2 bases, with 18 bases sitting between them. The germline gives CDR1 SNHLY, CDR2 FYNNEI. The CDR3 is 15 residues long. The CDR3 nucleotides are TGTGCCAGCTTTCGACAGGAGTCTGAAAACTATGGCTACACCTTC. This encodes CASFRQESENYGYTF.

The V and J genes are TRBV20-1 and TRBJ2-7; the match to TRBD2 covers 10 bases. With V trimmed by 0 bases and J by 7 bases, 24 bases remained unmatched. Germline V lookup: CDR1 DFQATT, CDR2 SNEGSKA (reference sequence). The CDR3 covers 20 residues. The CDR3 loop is CSARDPARQREGLLLGEQYF. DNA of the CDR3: TGCAGTGCTAGAGATCCAGCCCGCCAGCGGGAGGGCCTTCTTCTTGGGGAGCAGTACTTC.

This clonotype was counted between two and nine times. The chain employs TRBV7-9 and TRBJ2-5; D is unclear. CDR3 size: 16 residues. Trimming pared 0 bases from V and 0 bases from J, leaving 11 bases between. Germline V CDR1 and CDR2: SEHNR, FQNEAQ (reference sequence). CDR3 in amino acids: CASSLAMGMYQETQYF. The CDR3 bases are TGTGCCAGCAGCTTAGCGATGGGGATGTACCAAGAGACCCAGTACTTC.

The CDR3 sequence: CASSSGALFF. The CDR3 region has the DNA TGTGCCAGCAGTTCAGGGGCCTTGTTCTTC. The J gene is TRBJ2-1, the V gene TRBV11-2; the D gene is possibly TRBD1 (6 bases). The germline V gene encodes CDR1 SGHAT and CDR2 FQNNGV. The CDR3 covers 10 residues. Trimming took off 6 bases at V and 15 bases at J, with 12 bases between the two ends.

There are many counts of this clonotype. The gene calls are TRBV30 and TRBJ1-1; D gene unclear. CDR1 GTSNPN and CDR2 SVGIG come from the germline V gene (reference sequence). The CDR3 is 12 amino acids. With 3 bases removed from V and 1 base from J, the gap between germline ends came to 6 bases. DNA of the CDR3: TGTGCCTGGAGCTGGGGGAACACTGAAGCTTTCTTT. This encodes CAWSWGNTEAFF.

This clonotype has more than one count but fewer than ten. As DNA, the CDR3 is TGTGCCAGCGCATTAGAGGAGTGGGAAAAACTGTTTTTT. This sequence encodes CASALEEWEKLFF. The rearrangement joins TRBV6-5 to TRBJ1-4; D is unresolved. This CDR3 comprises 13 residues. Germline assignment: CDR1 MNHEY and CDR2 SVGAGI. V was cut by 8 bases and J by 8 bases, with 15 bases left in between.

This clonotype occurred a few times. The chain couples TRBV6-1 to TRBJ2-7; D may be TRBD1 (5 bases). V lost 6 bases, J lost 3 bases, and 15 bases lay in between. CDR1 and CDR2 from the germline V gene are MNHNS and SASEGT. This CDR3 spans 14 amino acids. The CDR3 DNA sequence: TGTGCCAGCAGAGCTCGCGACAGCTACTACGAGCAGTACTTC. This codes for CASRARDSYYEQYF.

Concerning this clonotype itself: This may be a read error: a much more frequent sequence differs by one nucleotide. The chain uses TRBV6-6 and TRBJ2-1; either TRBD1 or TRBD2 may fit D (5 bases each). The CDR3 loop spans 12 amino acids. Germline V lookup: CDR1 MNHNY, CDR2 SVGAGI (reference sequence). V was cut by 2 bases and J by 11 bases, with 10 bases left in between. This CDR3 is CASSYGGNKQFF. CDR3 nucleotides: TGTGCCAGCAGTTACGGGGGAAATAAGCAGTTCTTC.

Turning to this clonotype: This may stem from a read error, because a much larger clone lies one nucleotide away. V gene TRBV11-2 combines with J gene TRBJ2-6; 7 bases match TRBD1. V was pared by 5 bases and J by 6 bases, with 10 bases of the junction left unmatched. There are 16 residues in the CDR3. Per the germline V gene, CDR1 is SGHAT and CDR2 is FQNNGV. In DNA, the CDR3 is TGTGCCAGCAGCATGATAGACAGGGCCGTGGCCAACGTCCTGACTTTC. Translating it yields CASSMIDRAVANVLTF. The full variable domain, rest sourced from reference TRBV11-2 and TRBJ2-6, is EAGVAQSPRYKIIEKRQSVAFWCNPISGHATLYWYQQILGQGPKLLIQFQNNGVVDDSQLPKDRFSAERLKGVDSTLKIQPAKLEDSAVYLCASSMIDRAVANVLTFGAGSRLTVL.

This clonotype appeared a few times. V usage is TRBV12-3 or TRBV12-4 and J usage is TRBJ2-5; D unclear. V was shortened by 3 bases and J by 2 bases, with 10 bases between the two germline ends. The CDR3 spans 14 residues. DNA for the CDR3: TGTGCCAGCAGTTTGTGGCGGCAGCAAGAGACCCAGTACTTC. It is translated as CASSLWRQQETQYF.

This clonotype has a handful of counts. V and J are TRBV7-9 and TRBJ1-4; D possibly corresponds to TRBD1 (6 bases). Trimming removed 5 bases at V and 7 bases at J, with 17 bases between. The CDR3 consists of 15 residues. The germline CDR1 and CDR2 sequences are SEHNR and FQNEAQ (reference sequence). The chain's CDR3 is CASSPRGRDSEKLFF. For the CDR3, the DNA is TGTGCCAGCAGCCCGAGGGGGAGAGATAGTGAAAAACTGTTTTTT.

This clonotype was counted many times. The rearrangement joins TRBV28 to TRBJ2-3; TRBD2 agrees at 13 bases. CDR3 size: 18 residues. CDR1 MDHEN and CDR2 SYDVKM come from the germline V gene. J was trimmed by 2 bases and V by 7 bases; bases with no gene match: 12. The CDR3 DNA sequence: TGTGCCAGCACCGGGACTAGCGGGACTATGTCTGACACAGATACGCAGTATTTT. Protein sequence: CASTGTSGTMSDTDTQYF.

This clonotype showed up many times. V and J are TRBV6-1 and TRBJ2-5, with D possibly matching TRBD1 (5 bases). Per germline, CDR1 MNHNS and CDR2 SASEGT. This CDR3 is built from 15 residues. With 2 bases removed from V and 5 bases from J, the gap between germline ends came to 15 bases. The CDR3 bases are TGTGCCAGCAGTGAAACGGACACAGCCGGGGAGACCCAGTACTTC. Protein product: CASSETDTAGETQYF.

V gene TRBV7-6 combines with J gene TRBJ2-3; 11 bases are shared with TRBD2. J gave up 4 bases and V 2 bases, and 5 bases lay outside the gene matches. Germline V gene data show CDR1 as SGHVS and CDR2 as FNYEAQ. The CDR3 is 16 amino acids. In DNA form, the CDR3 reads TGTGCCAGCAGCTTATATAGCGGGAGGGCCCCAGATACGCAGTATTTT. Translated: CASSLYSGRAPDTQYF.

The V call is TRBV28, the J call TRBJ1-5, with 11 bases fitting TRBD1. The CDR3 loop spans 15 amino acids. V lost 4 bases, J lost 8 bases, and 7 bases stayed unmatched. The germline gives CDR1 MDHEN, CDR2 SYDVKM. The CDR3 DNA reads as TGTGCCAGCAGTTCCCAGGACAGGGGGCGGGAGCCCCAGCATTTT. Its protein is CASSSQDRGREPQHF. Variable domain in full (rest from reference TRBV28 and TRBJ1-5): DVKVTQSSRYLVKRTGEKVFLECVQDMDHENMFWYRQDPGLGLRLIYFSYDVKMKEKGDIPEGYSVSREKKERFSLILESASTNQTSMYLCASSSQDRGREPQHFGDGTRLSIL.

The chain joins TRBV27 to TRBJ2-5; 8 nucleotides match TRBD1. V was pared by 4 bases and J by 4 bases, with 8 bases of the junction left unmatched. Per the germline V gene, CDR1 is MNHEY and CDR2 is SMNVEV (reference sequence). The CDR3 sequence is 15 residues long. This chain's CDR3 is CASSWTGSEAETQYF. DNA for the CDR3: TGTGCCAGCAGTTGGACAGGGTCCGAAGCAGAGACCCAGTACTTC.

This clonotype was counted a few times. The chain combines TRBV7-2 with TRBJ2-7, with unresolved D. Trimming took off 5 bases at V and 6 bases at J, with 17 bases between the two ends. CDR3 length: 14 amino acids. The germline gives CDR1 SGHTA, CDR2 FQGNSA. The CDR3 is CASSIYGGIGEQYF. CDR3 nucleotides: TGTGCCAGCAGCATCTACGGTGGGATCGGCGAGCAGTACTTC.

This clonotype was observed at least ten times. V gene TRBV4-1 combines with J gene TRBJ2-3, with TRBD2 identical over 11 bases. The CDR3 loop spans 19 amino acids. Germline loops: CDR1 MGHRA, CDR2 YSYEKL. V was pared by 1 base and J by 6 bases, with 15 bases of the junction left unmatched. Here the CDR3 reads CASSQGSPLASGGTDTQYF. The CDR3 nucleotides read TGCGCCAGCAGCCAAGGCTCCCCGTTGGCTAGCGGGGGGACGGATACGCAGTATTTT.